The present entry profiles one T cell receptor (beta chain) with its context. Antigen specificity is unknown. Germline assignment: CDR1 MGHRA and CDR2 YSYEKL. The CDR3 is made up of 15 amino acids. V gave up 1 base and J gave up 1 base, with 10 bases separating them. Viral peptide pools were used in the ViraFEST assay to expand antigen-specific CD4+ T cells, and sequencing came afterward. With roughly 10 days of culture completed, CD4+ T cells were isolated. PCR confirmed that the person was infected with SARS-CoV-2 between March and December 2020. Measured with immunoSEQ multiplex PCR; TCRdb has only the in-frame clones, and not every one. Among roughly 17,000 clones listed, 60% to 80% were seen once. The data were taken from a study of vaccination effects on CD4 cells after COVID-19.

The sequence was collected from a human donor who had a prior SARS-CoV-2 infection. The specimen comprised CD4+ T cells from PBMCs cultured with SARS-CoV-2 spike peptides, sampled before COVID-19 vaccination. The V and J genes are TRBV4-1 and TRBJ1-1, with D perhaps TRBD1 (5 bases). DNA of the CDR3: TGCGCCAGCAGCCAAGGTGAGGGGACGAACACTGAAGCTTTCTTT. As protein: CASSQGEGTNTEAFF.